The 10 T cell receptor beta chains presented below share a single source sample, sequenced in a study of blood T cell repertoires in COVID-19. Sequenced by immunoSEQ multiplex PCR; TCRdb stores in-frame clones only, minus some. The sample yields 55,000 to 75,000 clones, approximately 77% seen once. Sequences were obtained from peripheral blood. The receptor source for this set is a woman between 70 and 85 years old with COVID-19, enrolled during active disease.

This clone was picked up one time. The chain recombines TRBV6-1 with TRBJ1-2, with D possibly TRBD1 on 6 matching bases. V lost 3 bases, J lost 2 bases, and 7 bases lay in between. This CDR3 region has 13 residues. From germline, CDR1 is MNHNS and CDR2 SASEGT. The CDR3 coding sequence is TGTGCCAGCAGTGACAGGGGCAACTATGGCTACACCTTC. Translation: CASSDRGNYGYTF.

A single count supports this clone. For the CDR3, the DNA is TGTGCCAGCAGTATAATAGCGGGAGAATCAGATACGCAGTATTTT. Translating it yields CASSIIAGESDTQYF. The chain is built from TRBV6-5 and TRBJ2-3; 9 nucleotides match TRBD2. The CDR3 sequence is 15 residues long. J was trimmed by 4 bases and V by 5 bases; bases with no gene match: 7. CDR1 is MNHEY, CDR2 SVGAGI, per germline.

The sample holds a few counts of this clone. The chain couples TRBV19 to TRBJ1-1; D may be TRBD1 (5 bases). Germline CDR1 and CDR2: LNHDA and SQIVND (reference sequence). Trimming removed 6 bases at V and 0 bases at J, with 8 bases between. This CDR3 region has 13 residues. The CDR3 nucleotides read TGTGCCAGTAGACCGACAGTGAACACTGAAGCTTTCTTT. This gives the protein CASRPTVNTEAFF.

The V and J genes are TRBV27 and TRBJ1-1; D unresolved. The germline CDR1 and CDR2 sequences are MNHEY and SMNVEV (reference sequence). Trimming cost V 6 bases and J 5 bases, with 16 bases left between them. The CDR3 length is 14 residues. The CDR3 is CASRSPGGSTEAFF. The CDR3 DNA reads as TGTGCCAGCAGGTCCCCTGGTGGGAGTACTGAAGCTTTCTTT.

This chain joins TRBV7-2 and TRBJ1-2; D not resolved. Germline loops: CDR1 SGHTA, CDR2 FQGNSA. The CDR3 has 12 amino acids. Trimming took 4 bases from V and 8 from J, leaving 11 bases between them. This chain's CDR3 is CASSSPVGGYTF. DNA of the CDR3: TGTGCCAGCAGCTCCCCAGTCGGGGGCTACACCTTC.

The rearrangement links TRBV27 to TRBJ2-4; the match to TRBD1 covers 7 bases. The CDR3 has 14 residues. From germline, CDR1 is MNHEY and CDR2 SMNVEV (reference sequence). V trimming: 5 bases; J trimming: 3 bases; junction bases outside the gene matches: 4. The CDR3: CASSPTGFKNIQYF. The CDR3 bases are TGTGCCAGCAGTCCGACAGGGTTCAAAAACATTCAGTACTTC.

V usage is TRBV7-6 and J usage is TRBJ2-3; 14 bases are a match to TRBD2. Germline CDR1 reads SGHVS; CDR2 reads FNYEAQ. V gave up 5 bases and J gave up 3 bases; unmatched junction bases: 13. CDR3 size: 19 residues. Here the CDR3 reads CASSLTSGRAGLETDTQYF. CDR3 nucleotide sequence: TGTGCCAGCAGCCTGACTAGCGGGAGGGCCGGGTTGGAGACAGATACGCAGTATTTT.

The rearrangement uses TRBV5-6 and TRBJ2-7; TRBD2 matches at 13 bases. The CDR3 runs to 15 residues. V trimming: 1 base; J trimming: 3 bases; junction bases outside the gene matches: 1. The germline CDR1 and CDR2 sequences are SGHDT and YYEEEE. For the CDR3, the DNA is TGTGCCAGCAGCTTGTGGACTAGCGGGAGCTACGAGCAGTACGTC. Translating gives CASSLWTSGSYEQYV.

This clone has just a few counts. V and J are TRBV3-1 (or the pseudogene TRBV3-2) and TRBJ1-5; 12 nucleotides align to TRBD1. CDR1 and CDR2 (germline): LGHDT, YNNKEL (reference sequence). This CDR3 has 16 residues. With V trimmed by 4 bases and J by 6 bases, 7 bases remained unmatched. As DNA, the CDR3 is TGTGCCAGCAGCCCGGGGGGACAGGGGGCGAGTCAGCCCCAGCATTTT. Translation: CASSPGGQGASQPQHF.

The chain carries TRBV4-3 and TRBJ1-2; 8 bases are a match to TRBD1. The CDR3 runs to 14 residues. CDR1 and CDR2 (germline): LGHNA, YSLEER. The ends lost 1 base at V and 7 bases at J; junction bases unmatched: 5. The CDR3 is CASSQGQGIGGYTF. CDR3 bases: TGCGCCAGCAGCCAAGGACAGGGGATAGGTGGCTACACCTTC.